A single sample gave rise to the 30 T cell receptor beta chains below, sequenced in a study of T cells in Graves' hyperthyroidism and ophthalmopathy. Researchers amplified the TCR beta CDR3 regions from RNA transcripts. The HTBI primer set served for first-round RT-PCR of the TCR CDR3. TCRdb re-called the multiplex PCR reads through MiXCR, storing one row per CDR3 protein. This sample yields around 520,000 distinct CDR3 sequences, of which about 15% are seen a single time; 14% belongs to the top ten. The sequenced sample was blood. Receptors originate from a woman aged 40 to 55 with Graves' hyperthyroidism.

The chain carries TRBV4-1 and TRBJ1-2, with 8 bases matching TRBD1. Germline values: CDR1 MGHRA, CDR2 YSYEKL. After removal of 1 base from V and 4 bases from J, the junction contained 8 bases not matched to a gene. The CDR3 covers 16 residues. The CDR3 sequence: CASSQAPGQGSYGYTF. The CDR3 coding sequence is TGCGCCAGCAGCCAAGCCCCTGGACAGGGAAGCTATGGCTACACCTTC.

This clonotype was recorded many times. This rearrangement joins TRBV14 to TRBJ2-3, with D possibly being TRBD1 or TRBD2 (5 bases each). V gave up 4 bases and J gave up 1 base, with 15 bases separating them. The germline CDR1 and CDR2 sequences are SGHDN and FVKESK. The CDR3 totals 16 residues. Written as DNA, the CDR3 is TGTGCCAGCAGCCCAACAGGACTTCCGCGCACAGATACGCAGTATTTT. Amino acids: CASSPTGLPRTDTQYF.

This clonotype was recorded many times. The chain recombines TRBV12-3 or TRBV12-4 with TRBJ1-1, with 7 bases matching TRBD1. CDR3 length equals 11 residues. V was clipped by 5 bases and J by 10 bases; unmatched bases: 4. As DNA, the CDR3 is TGTGCCAGCAGTCTGGACAGGAGAGCTTTCTTT. Encoded protein: CASSLDRRAFF.

This clonotype was seen more than once but under ten times. The genes are TRBV14 and TRBJ2-7, with no clear D. V was cut by 1 base and J by 2 bases, with 12 bases left in between. This CDR3 spans 15 amino acids. CDR1 and CDR2 from the germline V gene are SGHDN and FVKESK. The CDR3 DNA is TGTGCCAGCAGCCAAGGGATCCCACCGACCTACGAGCAGTACTTC. Translation gives CASSQGIPPTYEQYF.

This clonotype has ten or more counts. The V and J genes are TRBV10-2 and TRBJ2-7; 8 bases align to TRBD2. The CDR3 contains 13 residues. CDR1 and CDR2 from the germline V gene are WSHSY and SAAADI. V lost 7 bases, J lost 4 bases, and 6 bases stayed unmatched. The CDR3 loop reads CASTRGGQYEQYF. CDR3 sequence (DNA): TGCGCCAGCACCCGGGGGGGGCAATACGAGCAGTACTTC.

This clonotype was seen ten or more times. The chain has TRBV7-8 and TRBJ2-5, with D tentatively TRBD1 (5 bases). Germline assignment: CDR1 SGHVS and CDR2 FQNEAQ. With 5 bases removed from V and 2 bases from J, the gap between germline ends came to 12 bases. The CDR3 runs 14 residues. CDR3 sequence: CASSQYTGQETQYF. DNA of the CDR3: TGTGCCAGCAGCCAGTACACAGGACAAGAGACCCAGTACTTC.

V and J are TRBV4-1 and TRBJ2-1; 7 nucleotides align to TRBD2. Trimming took 2 bases from V and 1 from J; bases not matched to a gene: 8. The germline CDR1 and CDR2 sequences are MGHRA and YSYEKL. The CDR3 covers 17 residues. CDR3 nucleotide sequence: TGCGCCAGCAGCCAAATTCTAGCGGCTCCATCCTACAATGAGCAGTTCTTC. Translating gives CASSQILAAPSYNEQFF.

This clonotype was observed many times. This rearrangement joins TRBV7-9 to TRBJ2-4, with D possibly being TRBD1 or TRBD2 (7 bases each). CDR3 length equals 14 residues. Germline CDR1 and CDR2: SEHNR and FQNEAQ (reference sequence). The V and J ends lost 5 bases and 5 bases respectively, with 13 bases between them. The CDR3 region has the DNA TGTGCCAGCAGCGGGAGGGGGCCAGAAAACATTCAGTACTTC. Translated, it gives CASSGRGPENIQYF. Full variable domain (missing parts from reference TRBV7-9 and TRBJ2-4): DTGVSQNPRHKITKRGQNVTFRCDPISEHNRLYWYRQTLGQGPEFLTYFQNEAQLEKSRLLSDRFSAERPKGSFSTLEIQRTEQGDSAMYLCASSGRGPENIQYFGAGTRLSVL.

In its sample, this clonotype was seen many times. V is TRBV29-1 and J is TRBJ2-1; D unresolved. Germline loops: CDR1 SQVTM, CDR2 ANQGSEA. This CDR3 spans 11 amino acids. Trimming cost V 4 bases and J 6 bases, with 7 bases left between them. In DNA form, the CDR3 reads TGCAGCGTTGTAGGGCGCAATGAGCAGTTCTTC. Its translation: CSVVGRNEQFF.

This clonotype has a count of ten or more. The chain combines TRBV7-9 with TRBJ2-1; D might be TRBD1 (7 bases). Trimming cost V 4 bases and J 4 bases, with 17 bases left between them. Per the germline V gene, CDR1 is SEHNR and CDR2 is FQNEAQ (reference sequence). CDR3 length: 16 residues. CDR3 protein: CASSSPRDSGYNEQFF. CDR3 in DNA: TGTGCCAGCAGCTCCCCCCGGGACAGCGGGTACAATGAGCAGTTCTTC.

This clonotype has ten or more counts. The V call is TRBV7-9, the J call TRBJ2-7; 7 nucleotides line up with TRBD2. CDR1 is SEHNR, CDR2 FQNEAQ, per germline (reference sequence). This CDR3 is 13 amino acids long. V gave up 3 bases and J gave up 3 bases; unmatched junction bases: 2. CDR3 in amino acids: CASSFGGNYEQYF. In nucleotides, the CDR3 is TGTGCCAGCAGCTTCGGGGGGAACTACGAGCAGTACTTC.

This clonotype has a handful of counts. The chain is built from TRBV27 and TRBJ1-1; D is undetermined. V lost 3 bases, J lost 5 bases, and 13 bases lay in between. The CDR3 has 14 amino acids. CDR1 and CDR2 (germline): MNHEY, SMNVEV (reference sequence). The CDR3 loop is CASSFRQFGTEAFF. CDR3 nucleotide sequence: TGTGCCAGCAGTTTTCGGCAGTTTGGGACTGAAGCTTTCTTT.

This clonotype was observed at least ten times. The chain uses TRBV12-3 or TRBV12-4 and TRBJ2-7, with D possibly matching TRBD1 (5 bases). This CDR3 spans 14 amino acids. Trimming removed 3 bases from V and 3 bases from J, with 12 bases in between. CDR3 region: CASSFQGGLYEQYF. The CDR3 DNA is TGTGCCAGCAGTTTCCAGGGCGGCCTCTACGAGCAGTACTTC.

In its sample, this clonotype was seen a few times. V is TRBV13 and J is TRBJ2-2; D may correspond to TRBD1 or TRBD2 (5 bases each). Trimming shortened V by 3 bases and J by 2 bases, and 10 bases separated the two germline ends. Germline CDR1 is PRHDT and CDR2 is FYEKMQ (reference sequence). The CDR3 runs 15 residues. The CDR3: CASSLRGHNTGELFF. The DNA of the CDR3 is TGTGCCAGCAGCTTGAGGGGTCATAACACCGGGGAGCTGTTTTTT. The full variable domain, its missing parts supplied by reference TRBV13 and TRBJ2-2, is AAGVIQSPRHLIKEKRETATLKCYPIPRHDTVYWYQQGPGQDPQFLISFYEKMQSDKGSIPDRFSAQQFSDYHSELNMSSLELGDSALYFCASSLRGHNTGELFFGEGSRLTVL.

This clonotype appeared once. The chain uses TRBV9 and TRBJ2-7; D possibly corresponds to TRBD1 (7 bases). Trimming stripped 0 bases from V and 2 bases from J, with 15 bases between. CDR3 length equals 16 residues. Germline lookup yields CDR1 SGDLS and CDR2 YYNGEE. DNA of the CDR3: TGTGCCAGCAGCGTAGACGTTCAGGGGGGCCCCTACGAGCAGTACTTC. Amino acid sequence: CASSVDVQGGPYEQYF. Full variable domain (missing parts from reference TRBV9 and TRBJ2-7): DSGVTQTPKHLITATGQRVTLRCSPRSGDLSVYWYQQSLDQGLQFLIQYYNGEERAKGNILERFSAQQFPDLHSELNLSSLELGDSALYFCASSVDVQGGPYEQYFGPGTRLTVT.

This clonotype has more than one count but fewer than ten. A much larger clone differs from this one at a single base, so this may be a read error. The rearrangement links TRBV3-1 to TRBJ1-3; TRBD1 matches at 8 bases. V was pared by 3 bases and J by 4 bases, with 8 bases of the junction left unmatched. CDR1 and CDR2 (germline): LGHDT, YNNKEL (reference sequence). The CDR3 consists of 16 residues. This CDR3 reads CASSHRAGGSGNTIYF. The DNA of the CDR3 is TGTGCCAGCAGCCATCGTGCAGGGGGCTCGGGAAACACCATATATTTT.

This clonotype was recorded a few times. The chain couples TRBV2 to TRBJ2-5; the match to TRBD1 covers 8 bases. Trimming at V came to 3 bases and at J to 1 base, leaving 7 bases not matched to a gene. Germline V gene data show CDR1 as SNHLY and CDR2 as FYNNEI. The CDR3 contains 16 residues. CDR3 sequence reads: CASSERPGQVQETQYF. The DNA for the CDR3 is TGTGCCAGCAGTGAGAGGCCGGGACAGGTCCAAGAGACCCAGTACTTC.

This clonotype was observed at least ten times. The chain links TRBV7-9 to TRBJ2-5; 7 nucleotides align to TRBD1. The CDR3 totals 17 residues. V shed 6 bases, J shed 4 bases, and the junction held 17 bases outside the gene matches. CDR1 and CDR2 (germline): SEHNR, FQNEAQ (reference sequence). This CDR3 is CASRNLDLTGSGETQYF. CDR3 in DNA: TGTGCCAGCAGGAACTTAGATCTGACAGGGTCGGGAGAGACCCAGTACTTC. Complete variable domain (other parts from reference TRBV7-9 and TRBJ2-5): DTGVSQNPRHKITKRGQNVTFRCDPISEHNRLYWYRQTLGQGPEFLTYFQNEAQLEKSRLLSDRFSAERPKGSFSTLEIQRTEQGDSAMYLCASRNLDLTGSGETQYFGPGTRLLVL.

This clonotype was counted ten times or more. The J gene is TRBJ2-4, the V gene TRBV30; 9 nucleotides agree with TRBD1. The CDR3 totals 14 residues. V was pared by 3 bases and J by 6 bases, with 6 bases of the junction left unmatched. In germline, CDR1 is GTSNPN, CDR2 SVGIG (reference sequence). The CDR3 here is CAWSRTGQGNIQYF. The CDR3 DNA reads TGTGCCTGGAGCAGAACGGGACAGGGAAACATTCAGTACTTC.

In its sample, this clonotype was seen many times. The CDR3 loop is CAISDRLAGITDTQYF. The CDR3 DNA is TGTGCCATCAGTGACCGGTTAGCGGGGATCACAGATACGCAGTATTTT. The chain combines TRBV10-3 with TRBJ2-3, with 8 bases identical to TRBD2. This CDR3 has 16 residues. The germline gives CDR1 ENHRY, CDR2 SYGVKD. The junction had 7 bases not matched to a gene; V was cut back by 3 bases and J by 2 bases.

Only a few counts were recorded for this clonotype. This chain uses TRBV7-2 with TRBJ1-5; 10 bases align to TRBD1. V lost 5 bases and J lost 4; bases outside the gene matches: 5. This CDR3 region has 15 residues. Germline V gene lookup returns CDR1 SGHTA and CDR2 FQGNSA. CDR3 sequence (DNA): TGTGCCAGCAGCCCCGGGACAGGGGCTAATCAGCCCCAGCATTTT. Residues: CASSPGTGANQPQHF.

The rearrangement links TRBV6-5 to TRBJ1-1; D possibly corresponds to TRBD1 (6 bases). With 3 bases removed from V and 5 bases from J, the gap between germline ends came to 13 bases. This CDR3 spans 14 amino acids. CDR1 and CDR2 (germline): MNHEY, SVGAGI. CDR3 nucleotides: TGTGCCAGCAGTTATACGGGGGCGGGAACTGAAGCTTTCTTT. Encoded protein: CASSYTGAGTEAFF.

V usage is TRBV20-1 and J usage is TRBJ2-2; 10 nucleotides match TRBD2. CDR1 is DFQATT and CDR2 is SNEGSKA in the germline V gene (reference sequence). The CDR3 is made up of 15 amino acids. V trimming: 3 bases; J trimming: 4 bases; junction bases outside the gene matches: 5. The CDR3 loop reads CSASRAGGGTGELFF. In DNA, the CDR3 is TGCAGTGCTAGTCGAGCGGGAGGGGGCACCGGGGAGCTGTTTTTT.

This clonotype was seen at least ten times. The J gene is TRBJ2-7, the V gene TRBV30; tentative D call: TRBD2 (6 bases). Germline V lookup: CDR1 GTSNPN, CDR2 SVGIG (reference sequence). The CDR3 spans 14 residues. Deletions cut 0 bases from V and 6 bases from J, with 15 bases between. The CDR3: CAWSVPGAALEQYF. CDR3 nucleotides: TGTGCCTGGAGTGTACCGGGAGCGGCCCTCGAGCAGTACTTC.

Many counts were recorded for this clonotype. The chain combines TRBV20-1 with TRBJ2-1, with D possibly called TRBD1 or TRBD2 (5 bases each). The CDR3 consists of 15 residues. The ends were cut back, 2 bases at V and 7 bases at J, with 18 bases in the middle. Germline loops: CDR1 DFQATT, CDR2 SNEGSKA (reference sequence). The CDR3 loop is CSARRSGTDMNEQFF. In DNA form, the CDR3 reads TGCAGTGCTAGAAGGTCGGGGACGGACATGAATGAGCAGTTCTTC.

This clonotype appeared a few times. The chain has TRBV5-1 and TRBJ2-7, with a weak D call TRBD1 (6 bases). The CDR3 is made up of 15 amino acids. The germline CDR1 and CDR2 sequences are SGHRS and YFSETQ. Trimming took off 7 bases at V and 5 bases at J, with 22 bases between the two ends. CDR3 loop: CASYNRVSDVNEQYF. Here the CDR3 DNA reads TGCGCCAGCTATAACAGGGTCTCGGACGTCAACGAGCAGTACTTC. The whole variable domain, remainder taken from reference TRBV5-1 and TRBJ2-7, is KAGVTQTPRYLIKTRGQQVTLSCSPISGHRSVSWYQQTPGQGLQFLFEYFSETQRNKGNFPGRFSGRQFSNSRSEMNVSTLELGDSALYLCASYNRVSDVNEQYFGPGTRLTVT.

This clonotype came up many times. The chain combines TRBV7-8 with TRBJ2-7; D perhaps matches TRBD2 (6 bases). Germline V gene sequence: CDR1 SGHVS, CDR2 FQNEAQ. Trimming left V 5 bases short and J 7 bases short, with 12 bases between. The length of the CDR3 is 12 residues. CDR3 in amino acids: CASSLGGWEQYF. As DNA, the CDR3 is TGTGCCAGCAGCCTGGGGGGATGGGAGCAGTACTTC.

This clonotype was seen a few times. V is TRBV29-1 and J is TRBJ2-5; the match to TRBD2 covers 8 bases. The length of the CDR3 is 14 residues. The V and J ends lost 4 bases and 5 bases, in that order; junction bases with no gene match: 9. Germline CDR1 reads SQVTM; CDR2 reads ANQGSEA. The CDR3 nucleotides read TGCAGCGTTGGTCTGATCGGCGGGAGGGAGACCCAGTACTTC. It encodes CSVGLIGGRETQYF.

This clonotype was detected many times. The chain joins TRBV5-6 to TRBJ2-3, with D possibly matching TRBD1 (8 bases). Germline V gene data show CDR1 as SGHDT and CDR2 as YYEEEE. Trimming removed 3 bases at V and 6 bases at J, with 14 bases between. The CDR3 sequence is 14 residues long. CDR3 sequence reads: CASSYRGEGDTQYF. The CDR3 coding sequence is TGTGCCAGCAGCTACAGGGGGGAGGGGGATACGCAGTATTTT.

V usage is TRBV20-1 and J usage is TRBJ1-2; D is uncertain. Germline loops: CDR1 DFQATT, CDR2 SNEGSKA (reference sequence). CDR3 length equals 12 residues. Trimming took off 0 bases at V and 6 bases at J, with 8 bases between the two ends. The DNA for the CDR3 is TGCAGTGCTAGAGACCCTGGGAATGGCTACACCTTC. Translation gives CSARDPGNGYTF.